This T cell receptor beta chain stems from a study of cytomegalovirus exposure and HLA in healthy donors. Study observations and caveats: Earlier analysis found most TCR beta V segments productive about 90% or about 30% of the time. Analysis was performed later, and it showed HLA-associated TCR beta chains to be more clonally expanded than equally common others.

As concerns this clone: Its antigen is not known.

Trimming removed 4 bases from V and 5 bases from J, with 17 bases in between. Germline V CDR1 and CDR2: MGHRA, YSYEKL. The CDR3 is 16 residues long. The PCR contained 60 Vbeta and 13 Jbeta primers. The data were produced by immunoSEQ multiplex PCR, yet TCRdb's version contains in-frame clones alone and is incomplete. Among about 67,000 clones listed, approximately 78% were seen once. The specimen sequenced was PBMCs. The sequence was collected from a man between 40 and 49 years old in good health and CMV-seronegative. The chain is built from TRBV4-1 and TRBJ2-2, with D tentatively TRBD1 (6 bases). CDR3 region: CASSPGDSRITGELFF. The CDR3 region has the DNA TGCGCCAGCAGCCCAGGGGATTCTAGGATTACCGGGGAGCTGTTTTTT.